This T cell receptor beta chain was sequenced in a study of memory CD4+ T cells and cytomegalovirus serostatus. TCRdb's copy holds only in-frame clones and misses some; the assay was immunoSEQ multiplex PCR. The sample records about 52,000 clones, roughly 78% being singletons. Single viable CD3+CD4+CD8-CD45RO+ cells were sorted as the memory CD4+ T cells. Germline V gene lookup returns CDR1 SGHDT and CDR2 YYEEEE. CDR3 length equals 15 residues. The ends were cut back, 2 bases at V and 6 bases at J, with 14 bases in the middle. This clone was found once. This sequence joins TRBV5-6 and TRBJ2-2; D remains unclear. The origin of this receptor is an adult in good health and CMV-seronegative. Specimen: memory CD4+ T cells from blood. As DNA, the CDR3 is TGTGCCAGCAGCTTACGCCGGGTAACCGCCGGGGAGCTGTTTTTT. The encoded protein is CASSLRRVTAGELFF.